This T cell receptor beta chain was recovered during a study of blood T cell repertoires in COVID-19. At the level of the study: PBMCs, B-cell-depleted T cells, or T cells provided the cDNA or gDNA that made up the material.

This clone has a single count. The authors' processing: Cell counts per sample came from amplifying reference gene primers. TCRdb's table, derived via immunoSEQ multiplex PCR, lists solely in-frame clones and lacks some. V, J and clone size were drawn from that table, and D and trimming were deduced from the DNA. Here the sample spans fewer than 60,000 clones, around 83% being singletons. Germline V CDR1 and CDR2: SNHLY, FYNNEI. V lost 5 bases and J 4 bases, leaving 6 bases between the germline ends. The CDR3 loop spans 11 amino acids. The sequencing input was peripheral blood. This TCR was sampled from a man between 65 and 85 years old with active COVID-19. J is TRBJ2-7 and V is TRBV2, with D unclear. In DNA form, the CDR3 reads TGTGCCAGCAGTCTTACATACGAGCAGTACTTC. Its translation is CASSLTYEQYF.